Following are 18 T cell receptor beta chains from one sample sequenced in a study of PD-L1 blockade in urothelial cancer. Assay used: immunoSEQ multiplex PCR; TCRdb lists only in-frame clones, some missing. The sample records about 52,000 clones, around 72% being singletons. Time point of the sample: pretreatment peripheral blood. The starting material was PBMCs, obtained around atezolizumab (anti-PD-L1) treatment. Receptors were obtained from a man between 65 and 85 years old with urothelial cancer.

This clone was observed a handful of times. The V gene is TRBV9, the J gene TRBJ1-2; 8 bases match TRBD1. The J segment lost 4 bases and the V segment lost 0 bases, leaving 2 bases of the junction unmatched. From germline, CDR1 is SGDLS and CDR2 YYNGEE. The CDR3 contains 14 residues. The CDR3 here is CASSVGGQVYGYTF. CDR3 bases: TGTGCCAGCAGCGTAGGGGGACAGGTCTATGGCTACACCTTC. The full variable domain, its missing parts supplied by reference TRBV9 and TRBJ1-2, is DSGVTQTPKHLITATGQRVTLRCSPRSGDLSVYWYQQSLDQGLQFLIQYYNGEERAKGNILERFSAQQFPDLHSELNLSSLELGDSALYFCASSVGGQVYGYTFGSGTRLTVV.

The rearrangement links TRBV11-2 to TRBJ2-7; no reliable D call. V lost 3 bases and J lost 2, with 11 bases in between. The CDR3 sequence is 14 residues long. The germline V gene has CDR1 SGHAT and CDR2 FQNNGV. CDR3 sequence: CASSFRLYTYEQYF. The CDR3 DNA reads TGTGCCAGCAGCTTCAGACTGTACACCTACGAGCAGTACTTC.

This clone was counted a single time. This CDR3 reads CASSIEGVPTDTQYF. DNA of the CDR3: TGTGCCAGCAGCATCGAGGGAGTCCCCACAGATACGCAGTATTTT. This rearrangement joins TRBV6-5 to TRBJ2-3, with a weak D call TRBD2 (5 bases). Germline CDR1 is MNHEY and CDR2 is SVGAGI. Trimming pared 6 bases from V and 2 bases from J, leaving 15 bases between. The CDR3 totals 15 residues.

The CDR3 reads CASSLGTGRSTEAFF. The CDR3 DNA reads as TGTGCCAGCAGCTTGGGGACAGGGAGAAGCACTGAAGCTTTCTTT. The chain recombines TRBV5-4 with TRBJ1-1; 8 nucleotides agree with TRBD1. Trimming took 0 bases from V and 4 from J; bases not matched to a gene: 5. Germline V CDR1 and CDR2: SGHNT, YYREEE (reference sequence). The CDR3 is 15 amino acids.

The chain recombines TRBV5-5 with TRBJ2-1; D is perhaps TRBD2 (6 bases). Germline assignment: CDR1 SGHKS and CDR2 YYEKEE (reference sequence). V was cut by 4 bases and J by 0 bases, with 17 bases left in between. CDR3 size: 17 residues. The CDR3 here is CASSPRQGLSSYNEQFF. In DNA form, the CDR3 reads TGTGCCAGCAGCCCGCGGCAGGGACTGAGCTCCTACAATGAGCAGTTCTTC.

V and J are TRBV6-5 and TRBJ1-2; a weak D match, TRBD1 (6 bases). CDR3 length equals 13 residues. Germline loops: CDR1 MNHEY, CDR2 SVGAGI. The V end lost 5 bases, the J end lost 4 bases, and 11 bases lay between the germline ends. The CDR3 loop is CASSRTGTYGYTF. The CDR3 nucleotides are TGTGCCAGCAGTAGAACAGGGACCTATGGCTACACCTTC.

At least ten counts were recorded for this clone. The chain joins TRBV9 to TRBJ2-5; D remains unclear. The germline V and J ends were trimmed by 2 bases and 4 bases, with 12 bases remaining between them. The CDR3 has 14 residues. CDR1 and CDR2 (germline): SGDLS, YYNGEE. CDR3 nucleotides: TGTGCCAGCAGCGTCACCCCTAGAGGAGAGACCCAGTACTTC. Translation: CASSVTPRGETQYF. Together with reference TRBV9 and TRBJ2-5, the CDR3 gives the full variable domain: DSGVTQTPKHLITATGQRVTLRCSPRSGDLSVYWYQQSLDQGLQFLIQYYNGEERAKGNILERFSAQQFPDLHSELNLSSLELGDSALYFCASSVTPRGETQYFGPGTRLLVL.

The chain recombines TRBV10-3 with TRBJ2-1; 8 bases line up with TRBD1. This CDR3 comprises 13 residues. From germline, CDR1 is ENHRY and CDR2 SYGVKD. Germline trimming cut 6 bases from V and 6 bases from J; bases unmatched to any gene: 4. The CDR3 reads CAIRDTGGNEQFF. The CDR3 DNA sequence: TGTGCCATCAGGGACACAGGGGGCAATGAGCAGTTCTTC.

This clone turned up a few times. The CDR3: CASSLYRGYEQYF. In DNA, the CDR3 is TGTGCCAGCAGTTTATACAGGGGCTACGAGCAGTACTTC. The chain links TRBV2 to TRBJ2-7, with 7 positions matching TRBD1. Germline trimming cut 5 bases from V and 3 bases from J; bases unmatched to any gene: 4. Germline assignment: CDR1 SNHLY and CDR2 FYNNEI. The CDR3 runs to 13 residues.

The rearrangement uses TRBV12-2 and TRBJ1-5; TRBD1, the table's D call, was not compared with the DNA. TRBV12-2 is labeled a pseudogene. CDR3 length: 14 amino acids. CDR3 coding DNA: TGTGCAAGTCGGCGTGACAGCGAAAATCAGCCCCAGCATTTT. It yields the protein CASRRDSENQPQHF.

This clone was found a few times. V and J are TRBV6-5 and TRBJ2-1; 11 nucleotides match TRBD2. This CDR3 has 15 amino acids. Germline lookup yields CDR1 MNHEY and CDR2 SVGAGI. V was pared by 7 bases and J by 6 bases, with 8 bases of the junction left unmatched. The CDR3 coding sequence is TGTGCCAGCAACCTAGCGGGGGGTAAAGTCAATGAGCAGTTCTTC. Its protein product is CASNLAGGKVNEQFF.

This sequence joins TRBV10-3 and TRBJ1-2; the D is unclear. V was pared by 3 bases and J by 8 bases, with 10 bases between. The CDR3 is 12 amino acids. Germline V lookup: CDR1 ENHRY, CDR2 SYGVKD. Here the CDR3 reads CAISEVGSGYTF. The DNA for the CDR3 is TGTGCCATCAGTGAAGTCGGGAGCGGCTACACCTTC.

J is TRBJ2-1 and V is TRBV5-1; a possible D gene is TRBD2 (5 bases). Germline CDR1 SGHRS, CDR2 YFSETQ. This CDR3 has 15 residues. V lost 2 bases and J lost 2, with 11 bases in between. The CDR3 region has the DNA TGCGCCAGCAGCTTCGAGGGAGAACCCTACAATGAGCAGTTCTTC. It yields the protein CASSFEGEPYNEQFF.

V usage is TRBV18 and J usage is TRBJ1-1; the match to TRBD1 covers 7 bases. The CDR3 consists of 15 residues. Per the germline V gene, CDR1 is KGHSH and CDR2 is LQKENI. V dropped 3 bases and J dropped 4; count of bases not matched to a gene: 8. The CDR3 nucleotides read TGTGCCAGCTCACCCTCTTTTCGACAGGGCACTGAAGCTTTCTTT. Its translation is CASSPSFRQGTEAFF. Supplemented by reference TRBV18 and TRBJ1-1, the full variable domain reads NAGVMQNPRHLVRRRGQEARLRCSPMKGHSHVYWYRQLPEEGLKFMVYLQKENIIDESGMPKERFSAEFPKEGPSILRIQQVVRGDSAAYFCASSPSFRQGTEAFFGQGTRLTVV.

This chain connects TRBV29-1 to TRBJ1-2, with TRBD1 identical over 7 bases. This CDR3 region has 14 residues. Germline V CDR1 and CDR2: SQVTM, ANQGSEA. V was pared by 1 base and J by 9 bases, with 11 bases of the junction left unmatched. CDR3: CSVEGQGPARSYTF. The CDR3 region has the DNA TGCAGCGTTGAAGGACAGGGCCCCGCCCGAAGCTACACCTTC.

The rearrangement uses TRBV19 and TRBJ1-1; D perhaps matches TRBD1 (6 bases). Germline V gene lookup returns CDR1 LNHDA and CDR2 SQIVND (reference sequence). V gave up 7 bases and J gave up 6 bases, with 18 bases separating them. The CDR3 has 14 amino acids. CDR3 nucleotides: TGTGCCAGTACCCCTTCCGGGGGGCGAGCTGAAGCTTTCTTT. Translating it yields CASTPSGGRAEAFF.

This clone appeared many times. The rearrangement uses TRBV4-2 and TRBJ1-4, with TRBD1 identical over 7 bases. V dropped 3 bases and J dropped 5; count of bases not matched to a gene: 12. This CDR3 is 17 amino acids long. Germline values: CDR1 LGHNA, CDR2 YNFKEQ. The CDR3 is CASSHQGWGQQNEKLFF. CDR3 in DNA: TGTGCCAGCAGCCACCAGGGGTGGGGACAGCAGAATGAAAAACTGTTTTTT.

The V and J genes are TRBV29-1 and TRBJ1-2, with D uncertain. The CDR3 is 11 residues long. CDR1 is SQVTM and CDR2 is ANQGSEA in the germline V gene. Trimming removed 0 bases at V and 6 bases at J, with 5 bases between. The CDR3 loop reads CSVEDRDGYTF. The CDR3 nucleotides are TGCAGCGTTGAAGACCGGGATGGCTACACCTTC.